Each of the 9 T cell receptor beta chains below was sequenced from the same sample in a study of T cells in women clearing cervical HPV infection. Clones were read by immunoSEQ multiplex PCR, and TCRdb kept only the in-frame ones, dropping some. The sample totals 25,000 to 30,000 clones; its top ten clones hold roughly 4%. Material for sequencing was blood buffy coat. The receptors come from a woman aged 18-70 years with a cervical HPV16 infection that either progressed to CIN3+ or cleared (not recorded which).

As concerns this clone: The read terminates 3 residues ahead of where the CDR3 ends, so the germline J gene completes it. The chain recombines TRBV7-7 with TRBJ2-3; D remains unclear. The CDR3 has 13 amino acids. Germline V CDR1 and CDR2: SSHAT, FNYEAQ (reference sequence). The CDR3 DNA, read in part, is TGTGCCAGCAGCCAAGGGCCTCAAGAGACG. The encoded protein is CASSQGPQET. The entire CDR3 sequence reads CASSQGPQETQYF.

Points on this clone: The sequenced fragment ends 3 residues before the CDR3 boundary, so the rest is inferred from the germline J gene. The chain links TRBV19 to TRBJ1-3; possibly TRBD1 for D (5 bases). This CDR3 spans 14 amino acids. Germline V gene data show CDR1 as LNHDA and CDR2 as SQIVND (reference sequence). Deletions cut 5 bases from V and 9 bases from J, with 17 bases between. The CDR3 reads CASSFDSTLSTIYF. Incomplete CDR3 DNA: TGTGCCAGTAGTTTTGACAGTACTTTGAGCACC.

On this clone: The read terminates 3 residues before the CDR3 end, so the remaining end is supplied by the germline J gene. The genes are TRBV19 and TRBJ2-1, with a tentative D call TRBD2 (6 bases). The CDR3 length is 15 residues. In germline, CDR1 is LNHDA, CDR2 SQIVND (reference sequence). Trimming left V 1 base short and J 4 bases short, with 11 bases between. CDR3 residues: CASSIVGLEYNEQFF. CDR3 DNA, as far as it was read: TGTGCCAGTAGTATAGTGGGACTGGAATACAATGAG.

Concerning this clone: The CDR3 end lies 3 residues beyond the end of the read and is filled in from the germline J gene. This sequence joins TRBV7-3 and TRBJ2-1, with 13 bases lining up with TRBD2. CDR1 SGHTA and CDR2 FQGTGA come from the germline V gene. Unmatched junction bases numbered 6, after V lost 5 bases and J lost 8 bases. The CDR3 is made up of 15 amino acids. CDR3 bases read: TGTGCCAGCAGCCTGGGACTAGCGGGGCTGGATGAG. It specifies CASSLGLAGLDE. The CDR3, in full, reads CASSLGLAGLDEQFF.

In the case of this clone: The read terminates 3 residues ahead of where the CDR3 ends, so the germline J gene completes it. The chain combines TRBV5-4 with TRBJ2-1, with TRBD2 identical over 16 bases. The CDR3 is made up of 14 amino acids. With V trimmed by 8 bases and J by 5 bases, 1 base remained unmatched. Germline lookup yields CDR1 SGHNT and CDR2 YYREEE (reference sequence). The CDR3 protein is CARGLAGGDNEQFF. CDR3 DNA, as far as it was read: TGTGCCAGGGGACTAGCGGGGGGGGACAATGAG.

In regard to this clone: Read data end 3 residues before the CDR3 end; the end is taken from the germline J gene. V gene TRBV4-2 combines with J gene TRBJ2-3, with 10 bases that match TRBD2. The germline gives CDR1 LGHNA, CDR2 YNFKEQ. CDR3 size: 16 residues. The trim removed 0 bases at V and 2 bases at J, leaving 2 bases unmatched. CDR3 sequence reads: CASSQEGLAHTDTQYF. CDR3 DNA (partial): TGTGCCAGCAGCCAAGAGGGACTAGCGCACACAGATACG.

As to this clone: The read ends 3 residues early relative to the CDR3; the germline J gene fills the gap. The chain uses TRBV7-2 and TRBJ2-7, with D possibly matching TRBD1 (6 bases). Per the germline V gene, CDR1 is SGHTA and CDR2 is FQGNSA. The CDR3 is 15 residues long. Trimming removed 0 bases at V and 2 bases at J, with 11 bases between. The CDR3 protein is CASSLAGGPTYEQYF. The covered CDR3 bases are TGTGCCAGCAGCTTAGCAGGGGGTCCCACCTACGAG.

A note on this clone: Read data end 3 residues before the CDR3 end; the end is taken from the germline J gene. The chain recombines TRBV5-1 with TRBJ2-2; D is unresolved. Germline V CDR1 and CDR2: SGHRS, YFSETQ. The CDR3 length is 15 residues. The CDR3 region is CASSLGGATNEKLFF. The sequenced part of the CDR3 DNA is TGCGCCAGCAGCTTGGGTGGTGCAACTAATGAAAAG.

In regard to this clone: The CDR3 end is not reached by the read, which stops 3 residues before it; the germline J gene fills it in. V usage is TRBV7-9 and J usage is TRBJ2-3; unclear D gene. CDR1 is SEHNR, CDR2 FQNEAQ, per germline (reference sequence). This CDR3 spans 15 amino acids. CDR3 sequence reads: CASSLVRWPQETQYF. CDR3 DNA (partial): TGTGCCAGCAGCTTAGTCAGGTGGCCCCAAGAGACG.